What follows are 10 T cell receptor beta chains derived from one specimen sequenced in a study of T-cell reconstitution after alpha-beta-depleted transplantation in children. TCRbeta library construction was performed incorporating unique molecular identifiers. TCRdb re-called the PCR reads with MiXCR, one entry per CDR3 protein. This table holds some 600,000 distinct CDR3 sequences, 10% to 15% found once. Sequenced material: PBMCs, mostly from graft donor cells, taken 360 days after TCRalphabeta/CD19-depleted stem cell transplant. Receptor source: a male patient under 18 who had a stem cell transplant for acute myeloid leukemia, so the T cells may come from the graft donor.

This clonotype came up many times. This rearrangement joins TRBV29-1 to TRBJ2-7, with D possibly matching TRBD1 (6 bases). V was shortened by 6 bases and J by 5 bases, with 11 bases between the two germline ends. Germline V CDR1 and CDR2: SQVTM, ANQGSEA. The CDR3 extends over 11 amino acids. The CDR3 DNA follows: TGCAGCGTCGCAGGGGCAGACGAGCAGTACTTC. It is translated as CSVAGADEQYF.

The chain employs TRBV29-1 and TRBJ2-7, with TRBD1 identical over 9 bases. V gave up 5 bases and J gave up 1 base; unmatched junction bases: 6. Germline CDR1 SQVTM, CDR2 ANQGSEA. This CDR3 is built from 14 residues. This CDR3 is CSVRGGTGSYEQYF. The CDR3 nucleotides read TGCAGCGTTCGGGGCGGGACAGGGTCCTACGAGCAGTACTTC.

This clonotype was detected ten times or more. The chain links TRBV7-9 to TRBJ2-1, with 12 bases fitting TRBD2. V dropped 0 bases and J dropped 7; count of bases not matched to a gene: 7. This CDR3 spans 17 amino acids. Per germline, CDR1 SEHNR and CDR2 FQNEAQ (reference sequence). The CDR3 nucleotides are TGTGCCAGCAGCTTAGCTCGGCTAGCGGGAGGGCCGAATGAGCAGTTCTTC. This encodes CASSLARLAGGPNEQFF.

This clonotype has more than one count but fewer than ten. The rearrangement links TRBV5-1 to TRBJ2-2, with D tentatively TRBD1 (6 bases). Trimming shortened V by 2 bases and J by 3 bases, and 11 bases separated the two germline ends. This CDR3 contains 15 residues. Looked up from germline, CDR1 is SGHRS and CDR2 is YFSETQ. CDR3 coding DNA: TGCGCCAGCAGCTTTCCCAGGGGAGACACCGGGGAGCTGTTTTTT. Amino acids: CASSFPRGDTGELFF.

The chain joins TRBV4-3 to TRBJ2-7; D is perhaps TRBD2 (5 bases). Germline CDR1 and CDR2: LGHNA and YSLEER. Trimming took 0 bases from V and 3 from J, leaving 18 bases between them. The CDR3 length is 17 residues. CDR3 region: CASSQEIISAENYEQYF. CDR3 DNA: TGCGCCAGCAGCCAAGAGATTATTAGCGCCGAGAACTACGAGCAGTACTTC.

This clonotype came up a few times. The CDR3 sequence is CASSYWTENTEAFF. In DNA form, the CDR3 reads TGTGCCAGCAGCTATTGGACGGAGAACACTGAAGCTTTCTTT. V and J are TRBV3-1 and TRBJ1-1; no definite D call. CDR1 and CDR2 from the germline V gene are LGHDT and YNNKEL (reference sequence). CDR3 length: 14 amino acids. Trimming shortened V by 5 bases and J by 1 base, and 11 bases separated the two germline ends.

This clonotype was detected only a few times. This chain connects TRBV19 to TRBJ1-1, with D perhaps matching TRBD1 (6 bases). Germline-derived CDR1 and CDR2 are LNHDA and SQIVND (reference sequence). The CDR3 has 16 residues. The ends were cut back, 3 bases at V and 2 bases at J, with 16 bases in the middle. CDR3 sequence reads: CASSMGATGGNTEAFF. Here the CDR3 DNA reads TGTGCCAGTAGTATGGGGGCGACAGGAGGAAACACTGAAGCTTTCTTT.

This clonotype was picked up many times. The V gene is TRBV20-1, the J gene TRBJ2-1; D possibly uses TRBD1 or TRBD2 (5 bases each). CDR1 and CDR2 from the germline V gene are DFQATT and SNEGSKA (reference sequence). V lost 4 bases and J lost 8, with 24 bases in between. The CDR3 sequence is 16 residues long. Here the CDR3 reads CSAIPPEGPYQDEQFF. CDR3 nucleotide sequence: TGCAGTGCTATACCTCCAGAGGGACCCTATCAGGATGAGCAGTTCTTC.

The chain recombines TRBV18 with TRBJ1-2; 7 bases line up with TRBD1. The CDR3 extends over 15 amino acids. Germline-derived CDR1 and CDR2 are KGHSH and LQKENI. The ends lost 3 bases at V and 8 bases at J; junction bases unmatched: 12. DNA of the CDR3: TGTGCCAGCTCACCGGACCTACAGGGGAACGGGGGCTACACCTTC. Encoded protein: CASSPDLQGNGGYTF.

The rearrangement links TRBV29-1 to TRBJ2-1, with TRBD2 identical over 12 bases. The CDR3 contains 16 residues. CDR1 is SQVTM and CDR2 is ANQGSEA in the germline V gene. The V and J ends lost 4 bases and 9 bases, in that order; junction bases with no gene match: 13. CDR3 loop: CSVGGTSGLAGAEQFF. In nucleotides, the CDR3 is TGCAGCGTTGGTGGGACTAGCGGGCTTGCCGGGGCTGAGCAGTTCTTC.